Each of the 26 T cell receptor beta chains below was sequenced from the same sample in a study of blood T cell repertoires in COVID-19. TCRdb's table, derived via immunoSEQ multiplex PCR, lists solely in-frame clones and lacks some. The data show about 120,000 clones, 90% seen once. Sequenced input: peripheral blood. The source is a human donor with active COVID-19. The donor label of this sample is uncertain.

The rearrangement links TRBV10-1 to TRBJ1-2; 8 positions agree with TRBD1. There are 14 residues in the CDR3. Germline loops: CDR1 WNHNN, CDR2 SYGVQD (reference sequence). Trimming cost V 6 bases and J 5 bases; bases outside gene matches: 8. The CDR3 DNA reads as TGCGCCAGCAGGGCTGACAGGGGAAGATATGGCTACACCTTC. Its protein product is CASRADRGRYGYTF.

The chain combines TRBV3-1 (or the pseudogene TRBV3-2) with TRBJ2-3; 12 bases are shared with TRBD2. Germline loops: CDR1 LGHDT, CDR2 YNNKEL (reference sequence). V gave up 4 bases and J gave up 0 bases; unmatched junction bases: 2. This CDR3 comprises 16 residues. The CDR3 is CASSPGLAGSTDTQYF. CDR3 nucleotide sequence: TGTGCCAGCAGCCCGGGACTAGCGGGTAGCACAGATACGCAGTATTTT.

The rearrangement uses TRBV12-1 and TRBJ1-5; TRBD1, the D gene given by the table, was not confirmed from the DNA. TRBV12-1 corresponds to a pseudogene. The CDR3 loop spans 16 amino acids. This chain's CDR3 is CASSCAGTGANQPQHF. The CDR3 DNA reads TGTGCCAGCAGCTGTGCCGGGACAGGGGCAAATCAGCCCCAGCATTTT.

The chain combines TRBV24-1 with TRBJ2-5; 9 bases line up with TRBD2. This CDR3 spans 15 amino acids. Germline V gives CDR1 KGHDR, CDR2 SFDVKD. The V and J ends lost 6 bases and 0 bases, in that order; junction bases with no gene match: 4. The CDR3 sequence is CATSRAGGYQETQYF. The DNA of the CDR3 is TGTGCCACCAGTCGGGCGGGGGGGTACCAAGAGACCCAGTACTTC.

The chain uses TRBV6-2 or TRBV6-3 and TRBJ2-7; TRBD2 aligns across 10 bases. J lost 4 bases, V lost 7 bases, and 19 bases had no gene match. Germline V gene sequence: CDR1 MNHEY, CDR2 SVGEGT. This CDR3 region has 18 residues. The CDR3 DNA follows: TGTGCCAGCACCCCGGGGAGGAGGGCTAGCGGGGGCCTATACGAGCAGTACTTC. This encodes CASTPGRRASGGLYEQYF.

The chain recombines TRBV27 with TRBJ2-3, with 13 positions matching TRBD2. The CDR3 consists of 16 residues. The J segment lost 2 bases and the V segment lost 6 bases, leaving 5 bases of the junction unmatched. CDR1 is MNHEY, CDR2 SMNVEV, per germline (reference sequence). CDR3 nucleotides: TGTGCCAGCAGAACTAGCGGGGGGGACATCACAGATACGCAGTATTTT. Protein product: CASRTSGGDITDTQYF.

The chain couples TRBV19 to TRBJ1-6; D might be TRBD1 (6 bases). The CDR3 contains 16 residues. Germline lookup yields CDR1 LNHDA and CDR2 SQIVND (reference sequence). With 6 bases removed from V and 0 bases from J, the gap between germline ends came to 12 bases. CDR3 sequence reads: CASRRTGNSYNSPLHF. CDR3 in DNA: TGTGCCAGTAGGAGAACAGGGAACTCCTATAATTCACCCCTCCACTTT.

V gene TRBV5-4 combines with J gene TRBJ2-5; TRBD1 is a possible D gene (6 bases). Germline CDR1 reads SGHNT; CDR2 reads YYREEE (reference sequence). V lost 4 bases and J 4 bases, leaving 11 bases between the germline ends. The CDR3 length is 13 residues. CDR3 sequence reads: CASSPVGGETQYF. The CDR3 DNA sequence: TGTGCCAGCAGCCCGGTAGGGGGAGAGACCCAGTACTTC. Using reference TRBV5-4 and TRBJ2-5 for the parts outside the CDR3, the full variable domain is ETGVTQSPTHLIKTRGQQVTLRCSSQSGHNTVSWYQQALGQGPQFIFQYYREEENGRGNFPPRFSGLQFPNYSSELNVNALELDDSALYLCASSPVGGETQYFGPGTRLLVL.

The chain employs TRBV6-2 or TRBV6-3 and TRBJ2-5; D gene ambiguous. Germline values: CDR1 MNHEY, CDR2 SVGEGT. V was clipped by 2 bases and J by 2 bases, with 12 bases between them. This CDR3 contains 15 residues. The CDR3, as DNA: TGTGCCAGCAGTTACGGTTTCGCAGGACAAGAGACCCAGTACTTC. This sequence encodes CASSYGFAGQETQYF.

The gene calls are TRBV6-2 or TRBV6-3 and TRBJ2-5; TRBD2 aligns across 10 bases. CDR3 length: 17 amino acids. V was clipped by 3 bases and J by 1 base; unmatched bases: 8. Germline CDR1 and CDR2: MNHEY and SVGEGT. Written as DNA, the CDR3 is TGTGCCAGCAGTTATTCTACCCAGCGGGGGGGCCAAGAGACCCAGTACTTC. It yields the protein CASSYSTQRGGQETQYF.

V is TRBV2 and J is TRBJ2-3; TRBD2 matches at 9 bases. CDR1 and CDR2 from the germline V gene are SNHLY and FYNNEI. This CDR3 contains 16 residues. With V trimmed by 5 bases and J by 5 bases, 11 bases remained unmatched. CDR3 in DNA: TGTGCCAGCAGTACCTTTGCGGGGGGGCCGGGAGATACGCAGTATTTT. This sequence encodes CASSTFAGGPGDTQYF.

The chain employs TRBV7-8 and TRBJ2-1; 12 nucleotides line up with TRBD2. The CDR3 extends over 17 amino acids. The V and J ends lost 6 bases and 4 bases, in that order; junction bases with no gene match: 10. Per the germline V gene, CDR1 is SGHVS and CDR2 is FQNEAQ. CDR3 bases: TGTGCCAGCAGGGAGGGGACTAGCGGGCGAGGGTACAATGAGCAGTTCTTC. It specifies CASREGTSGRGYNEQFF.

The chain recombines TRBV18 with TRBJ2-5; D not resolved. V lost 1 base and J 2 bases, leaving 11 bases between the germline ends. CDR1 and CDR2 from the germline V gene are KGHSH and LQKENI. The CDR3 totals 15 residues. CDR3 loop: CASSPQLSKQETQYF. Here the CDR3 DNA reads TGTGCCAGCTCACCACAGCTATCCAAACAAGAGACCCAGTACTTC. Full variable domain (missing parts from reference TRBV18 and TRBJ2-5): NAGVMQNPRHLVRRRGQEARLRCSPMKGHSHVYWYRQLPEEGLKFMVYLQKENIIDESGMPKERFSAEFPKEGPSILRIQQVVRGDSAAYFCASSPQLSKQETQYFGPGTRLLVL.

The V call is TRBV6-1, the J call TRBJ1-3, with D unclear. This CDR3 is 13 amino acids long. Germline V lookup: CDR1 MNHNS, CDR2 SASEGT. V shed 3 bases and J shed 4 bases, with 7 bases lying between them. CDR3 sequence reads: CASSDTQGNTIYF. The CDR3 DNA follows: TGTGCCAGCAGTGACACACAGGGAAACACCATATATTTT.

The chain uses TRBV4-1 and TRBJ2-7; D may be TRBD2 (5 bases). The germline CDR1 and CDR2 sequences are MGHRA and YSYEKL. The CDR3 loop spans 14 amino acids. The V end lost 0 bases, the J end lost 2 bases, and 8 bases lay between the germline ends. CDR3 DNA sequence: TGCGCCAGCAGCCAAGAAGGAGGAGCCTACGAGCAGTACTTC. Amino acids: CASSQEGGAYEQYF.

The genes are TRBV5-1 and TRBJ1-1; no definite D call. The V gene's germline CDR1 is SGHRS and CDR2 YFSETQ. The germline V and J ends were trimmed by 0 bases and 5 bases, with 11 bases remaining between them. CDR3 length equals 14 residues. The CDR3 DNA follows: TGCGCCAGCAGCTTGGTGGAGGGTGGGACTGAAGCTTTCTTT. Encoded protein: CASSLVEGGTEAFF.

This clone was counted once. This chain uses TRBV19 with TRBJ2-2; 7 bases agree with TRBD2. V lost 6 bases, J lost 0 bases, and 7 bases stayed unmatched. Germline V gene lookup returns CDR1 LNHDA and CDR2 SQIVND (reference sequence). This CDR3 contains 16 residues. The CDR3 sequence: CASRHPGGTNTGELFF. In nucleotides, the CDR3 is TGTGCCAGTAGACACCCCGGGGGGACGAACACCGGGGAGCTGTTTTTT. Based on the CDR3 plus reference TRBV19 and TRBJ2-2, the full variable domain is DGGITQSPKYLFRKEGQNVTLSCEQNLNHDAMYWYRQDPGQGLRLIYYSQIVNDFQKGDIAEGYSVSREKKESFPLTVTSAQKNPTAFYLCASRHPGGTNTGELFFGEGSRLTVL.

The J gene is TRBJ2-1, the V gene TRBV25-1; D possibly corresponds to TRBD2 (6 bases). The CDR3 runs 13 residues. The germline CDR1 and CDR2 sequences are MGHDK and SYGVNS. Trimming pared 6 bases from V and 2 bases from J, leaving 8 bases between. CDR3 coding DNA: TGTGCCAGCAGGGGAGGCGCCTACAATGAGCAGTTCTTC. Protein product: CASRGGAYNEQFF.

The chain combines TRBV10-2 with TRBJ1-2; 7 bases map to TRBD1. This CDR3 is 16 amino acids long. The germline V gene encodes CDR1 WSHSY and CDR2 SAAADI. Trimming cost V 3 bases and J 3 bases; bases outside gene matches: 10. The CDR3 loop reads CASSDSGRGIYYGYTF. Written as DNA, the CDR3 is TGCGCCAGCAGTGATTCGGGCAGGGGGATCTACTATGGCTACACCTTC.

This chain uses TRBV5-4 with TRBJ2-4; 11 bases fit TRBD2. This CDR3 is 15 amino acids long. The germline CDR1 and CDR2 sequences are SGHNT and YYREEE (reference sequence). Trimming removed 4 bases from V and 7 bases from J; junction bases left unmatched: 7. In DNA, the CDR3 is TGTGCCAGCAGCATAGCGGGGGGGCAAATGAACATTCAGTACTTC. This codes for CASSIAGGQMNIQYF. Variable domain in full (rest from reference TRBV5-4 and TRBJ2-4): ETGVTQSPTHLIKTRGQQVTLRCSSQSGHNTVSWYQQALGQGPQFIFQYYREEENGRGNFPPRFSGLQFPNYSSELNVNALELDDSALYLCASSIAGGQMNIQYFGAGTRLSVL.

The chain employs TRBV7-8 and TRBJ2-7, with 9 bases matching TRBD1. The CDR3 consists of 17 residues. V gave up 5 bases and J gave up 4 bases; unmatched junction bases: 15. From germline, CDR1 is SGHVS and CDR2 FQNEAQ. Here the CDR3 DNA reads TGTGCCAGCAGCGACCGGGACAGGGCCAGGGGAAAGTACGAGCAGTACTTC. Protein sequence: CASSDRDRARGKYEQYF.

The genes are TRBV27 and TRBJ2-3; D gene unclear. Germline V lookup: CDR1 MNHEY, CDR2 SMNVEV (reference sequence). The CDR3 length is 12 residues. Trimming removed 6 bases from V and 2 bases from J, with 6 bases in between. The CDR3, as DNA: TGTGCCAGCAGCCCCCACACAGATACGCAGTATTTT. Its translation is CASSPHTDTQYF.

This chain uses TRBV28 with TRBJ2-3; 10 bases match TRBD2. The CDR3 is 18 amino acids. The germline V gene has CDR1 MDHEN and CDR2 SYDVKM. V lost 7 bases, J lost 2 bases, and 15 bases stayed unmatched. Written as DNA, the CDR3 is TGTGCCAGCACCCCGTGGGAGGTACTAGCGGGGCTCACAGATACGCAGTATTTT. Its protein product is CASTPWEVLAGLTDTQYF.

CDR3 nucleotides: TGTGCCAGCAGTTTCCCAGGCGGCTACACCTTC. It is translated as CASSFPGGYTF. The chain links TRBV12-3 or TRBV12-4 to TRBJ1-2, with D unclear. CDR3 length: 11 amino acids. V was shortened by 3 bases and J by 8 bases, with 7 bases between the two germline ends.

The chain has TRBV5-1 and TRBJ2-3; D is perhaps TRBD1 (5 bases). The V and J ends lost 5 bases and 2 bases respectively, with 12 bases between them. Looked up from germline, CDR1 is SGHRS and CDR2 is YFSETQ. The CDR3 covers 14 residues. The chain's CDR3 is CASRQAVNTDTQYF. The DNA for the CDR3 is TGCGCCAGCAGACAGGCGGTGAACACAGATACGCAGTATTTT.

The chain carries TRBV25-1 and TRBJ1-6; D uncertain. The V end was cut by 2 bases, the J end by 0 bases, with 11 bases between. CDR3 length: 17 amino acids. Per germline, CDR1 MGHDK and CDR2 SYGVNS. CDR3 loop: CASSERLPGSYNSPLHF. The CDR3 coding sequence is TGTGCCAGCAGTGAACGCCTTCCGGGCTCCTATAATTCACCCCTCCACTTT.